The 21 T cell receptor beta chains given below trace back to one sample, sequenced in a study of CD8+CD57+ T cells in acquired aplastic anemia. All sequencing subjects had displayed CD8+CD57+ cell expansion on flow cytometry. The template for TCR beta VDJ and CDR3 sequence profiling was genomic DNA. MiXCR, run by TCRdb on the reads, gives a single entry per CDR3 protein. The data show roughly 500,000 distinct CDR3 sequences, about a third seen once. Sequencing input: sorted CD4+, CD8+, or CD8+CD57+ T cells (not recorded which) from PBMCs. These receptors originate from a human donor with aplastic anemia.

The CDR3 DNA is TGTGCCAGCAGCCGATCCGGGACTAGCGGGGCGAACTACAATGAGCAGTTCTTC. Amino acid sequence: CASSRSGTSGANYNEQFF. This chain links TRBV3-1 with TRBJ2-1; 13 bases match TRBD2. V lost 4 bases to trimming and J lost 3 bases; unmatched junction nucleotides: 9. The CDR3 is 18 residues long. Germline CDR1 is LGHDT and CDR2 is YNNKEL (reference sequence).

A word on this clonotype: One junction end does not reproduce the germline sequence, and a read error may be involved. V and J are TRBV6-1 and TRBJ1-5; perhaps TRBD1 as D (5 bases). This CDR3 is built from 18 residues. CDR1 MNHNS and CDR2 SASEGT come from the germline V gene. CDR3 bases: TGTGCCAGCAGCGAAGCAGGCCCAGGTCCCGGGGGGAATCAGCCCCAGCATTTT. Encoded protein: CASSEAGPGPGGNQPQHF.

This clonotype was counted many times. The chain recombines TRBV7-9 with TRBJ2-7; 10 positions match TRBD2. V shed 0 bases, J shed 5 bases, and the junction held 4 bases outside the gene matches. In germline, CDR1 is SEHNR, CDR2 FQNEAQ (reference sequence). The CDR3 totals 15 residues. Here the CDR3 DNA reads TGTGCCAGCAGCTTAGCGCTAGCGGGAGTCCACGAGCAGTACTTC. This translates into CASSLALAGVHEQYF.

Turning to this clonotype: This may come from a read error, since a much larger clone is one base off. This chain connects TRBV15 to TRBJ2-7, with D uncertain. Germline CDR1 reads LNHNV; CDR2 reads YYDKDF (reference sequence). CDR3 length: 14 residues. The CDR3 protein is CATSNRLVSYVQYF. CDR3 sequence (DNA): TGTGCCACCAGCAACCGACTGGTATCTTACGTGCAGTACTTC.

This clonotype appeared many times. The chain recombines TRBV10-2 with TRBJ1-3, with 8 bases that match TRBD1. After removal of 2 bases from V and 2 bases from J, the junction contained 2 bases not matched to a gene. The V gene's germline CDR1 is WSHSY and CDR2 SAAADI. This CDR3 spans 15 amino acids. The CDR3 DNA follows: TGCGCCAGCAGTGAGCCGGACAGGGCTGGAAACACCATATATTTT. It codes for CASSEPDRAGNTIYF.

This clonotype showed up just once. The gene calls are TRBV24-1 and TRBJ1-2; 8 positions match TRBD1. The germline V gene encodes CDR1 KGHDR and CDR2 SFDVKD. With 7 bases clipped from V and 2 bases from J, the junction kept 5 bases outside the gene matches. This CDR3 comprises 14 residues. The CDR3 is CATSQGQGNYGYTF. The CDR3 coding sequence is TGTGCCACCAGCCAAGGACAGGGCAACTATGGCTACACCTTC.

This clonotype has at least ten counts. This chain joins TRBV9 and TRBJ2-3; D is unresolved. The germline V and J ends were trimmed by 0 bases and 14 bases, with 16 bases remaining between them. The CDR3 contains 13 residues. Germline CDR1 SGDLS, CDR2 YYNGEE. DNA for the CDR3: TGTGCCAGCAGCGTAGCTAACACTGAAGGTCGGTATTTT. Amino acids: CASSVANTEGRYF.

At least ten counts were recorded for this clonotype. The rearrangement joins TRBV19 to TRBJ1-1; D ambiguous. Germline loops: CDR1 LNHDA, CDR2 SQIVND (reference sequence). The CDR3 has 12 amino acids. V lost 5 bases and J 2 bases, leaving 6 bases between the germline ends. The CDR3 protein is CASSWPNTEAFF. CDR3 nucleotide sequence: TGTGCCAGTAGTTGGCCCAACACTGAAGCTTTCTTT.

This clonotype has more than one count but fewer than ten. The chain carries TRBV12-3 or TRBV12-4 and TRBJ2-5; 13 positions match TRBD2. The CDR3 runs 14 residues. J lost 4 bases, V lost 6 bases, and 2 bases had no gene match. Here the CDR3 reads CASRGLAGPETQYF. In DNA form, the CDR3 reads TGTGCCAGCAGGGGACTAGCGGGGCCAGAGACCCAGTACTTC.

Turning to this clonotype: Possible read error: a much larger clone is one base away. The J gene is TRBJ1-4, the V gene TRBV7-9, with unresolved D. V lost 7 bases and J 4 bases, leaving 7 bases between the germline ends. Germline assignment: CDR1 SEHNR and CDR2 FQNEAQ (reference sequence). This CDR3 region has 12 residues. Here the CDR3 reads CASNKHNEKLFF. Written as DNA, the CDR3 is TGTGCCAGCAACAAGCATAATGAAAAACTGTTTTTT.

This clonotype appeared a few times. CDR3 sequence (DNA): TGCGCCAGCAGCTTTTGGGGACAGGTGGGGAACACTGAAGCTTTCTTT. Its protein product is CASSFWGQVGNTEAFF. The chain links TRBV5-1 to TRBJ1-1; 8 bases agree with TRBD1. V gave up 2 bases and J gave up 1 base; unmatched junction bases: 7. The germline CDR1 and CDR2 sequences are SGHRS and YFSETQ. The CDR3 sequence is 16 residues long. Based on the CDR3 plus reference TRBV5-1 and TRBJ1-1, the full variable domain is KAGVTQTPRYLIKTRGQQVTLSCSPISGHRSVSWYQQTPGQGLQFLFEYFSETQRNKGNFPGRFSGRQFSNSRSEMNVSTLELGDSALYLCASSFWGQVGNTEAFFGQGTRLTVV.

The chain carries TRBV7-9 and TRBJ2-5, with a weak D call TRBD2 (5 bases). CDR3 length: 16 residues. The germline gives CDR1 SEHNR, CDR2 FQNEAQ (reference sequence). V was pared by 1 base and J by 3 bases, with 15 bases between. The CDR3 is CASSLGHPTGEETQYF. In nucleotides, the CDR3 is TGTGCCAGCAGCTTAGGCCACCCGACCGGGGAAGAGACCCAGTACTTC.

J is TRBJ2-7 and V is TRBV9; D is possibly TRBD2 (5 bases). CDR1 is SGDLS, CDR2 YYNGEE, per germline. This CDR3 has 15 residues. Trimming left V 0 bases short and J 2 bases short, with 12 bases between. The CDR3, as DNA: TGTGCCAGCAGCGTAGGTATAAGCGGCACCTACGAGCAGTACTTC. Its translation: CASSVGISGTYEQYF.

V gene TRBV7-9 combines with J gene TRBJ1-1; 8 nucleotides align to TRBD1. This CDR3 is built from 14 residues. The trim removed 3 bases at V and 3 bases at J, leaving 3 bases unmatched. The V gene's germline CDR1 is SEHNR and CDR2 FQNEAQ (reference sequence). The chain's CDR3 is CASSLDREDTEAFF. The DNA of the CDR3 is TGTGCCAGCAGCTTGGACAGGGAGGACACTGAAGCTTTCTTT.

As to this clonotype: One end of the junction is discordant with germline, which a read error may explain. The chain joins TRBV7-7 to TRBJ1-1; D is unresolved. This CDR3 comprises 8 residues. Germline V lookup: CDR1 SSHAT, CDR2 FNYEAQ (reference sequence). DNA of the CDR3: TGTGCTAGCAGCTTAGTTTTCTTT. Its translation is CASSLVFF.

The table lists this clonotype with a few counts. This chain joins TRBV19 and TRBJ2-7, with D possibly being TRBD2 (7 bases). The CDR3 is 12 amino acids. V was shortened by 11 bases and J by 3 bases, with 14 bases between the two germline ends. Germline V lookup: CDR1 LNHDA, CDR2 SQIVND (reference sequence). CDR3 protein: CAWGGAVYEQYF. The CDR3 nucleotides are TGTGCCTGGGGGGGCGCGGTCTACGAGCAGTACTTC.

With regard to this clonotype: The junction does not match germline at one end; this may be a read error. The chain joins TRBV7-9 to TRBJ1-2; TRBD1 aligns across 10 bases. CDR1 and CDR2 from the germline V gene are SEHNR and FQNEAQ (reference sequence). This CDR3 spans 12 amino acids. The CDR3 DNA follows: TGTGCCAGCAGCGCAACCGGGACAGGGGTCGCCTTC. This codes for CASSATGTGVAF. The full variable domain, in which reference TRBV7-9 and TRBJ1-2 provide the parts outside the CDR3, is DTGVSQNPRHKITKRGQNVTFRCDPISEHNRLYWYRQTLGQGPEFLTYFQNEAQLEKSRLLSDRFSAERPKGSFSTLEIQRTEQGDSAMYLCASSATGTGVAFGSGTRLTVV.

This chain links TRBV11-2 with TRBJ1-6; TRBD1 is a possible D gene (5 bases). This CDR3 is built from 17 residues. The germline CDR1 and CDR2 sequences are SGHAT and FQNNGV. Trimming removed 3 bases from V and 1 base from J, with 13 bases in between. The CDR3 nucleotides read TGTGCCAGCAGCTTGCGGGGGTATCGGTCCTATAATTCACCCCTCCACTTT. This gives the protein CASSLRGYRSYNSPLHF.

The sample holds a few counts of this clonotype. CDR3 in amino acids: CSAWDMNTGELFF. CDR3 in DNA: TGCAGTGCTTGGGACATGAACACCGGGGAGCTGTTTTTT. J is TRBJ2-2 and V is TRBV20-1; perhaps TRBD1 as D (6 bases). Trimming took off 5 bases at V and 1 base at J, with 8 bases between the two ends. CDR1 and CDR2 from the germline V gene are DFQATT and SNEGSKA (reference sequence). This CDR3 contains 13 residues.

This clonotype appeared many times. The chain has TRBV19 and TRBJ1-2; weak D call: TRBD1 (5 bases). V lost 7 bases, J lost 6 bases, and 18 bases lay in between. CDR3 length: 14 residues. Germline V gene lookup returns CDR1 LNHDA and CDR2 SQIVND (reference sequence). In DNA form, the CDR3 reads TGTGCCAGTACCATATTCCAGGGACCCCATGGCTACACCTTC. Encoded protein: CASTIFQGPHGYTF.

Only a few counts were recorded for this clonotype. The chain employs TRBV20-1 and TRBJ2-1; 8 nucleotides match TRBD2. The CDR3 has 14 residues. Unmatched junction bases numbered 6, after V lost 3 bases and J lost 5 bases. CDR1 DFQATT and CDR2 SNEGSKA come from the germline V gene (reference sequence). This chain's CDR3 is CSARIAGLNNEQFF. The CDR3 DNA reads as TGCAGTGCTAGGATAGCGGGATTAAACAATGAGCAGTTCTTC.